The rows below give T cell receptor beta chains drawn from one sample of a study of a mutant IDH1 vaccine in newly diagnosed glioma. Their recognized antigens are unknown. Using immunoSEQ multiplex PCR, the repertoire was profiled, and TCRdb retains in-frame clones only, with some absent. Among tens of thousands of clones, over 70% were seen once, and the ten largest hold approximately 6%. The starting material was PBMCs, obtained from a glioma patient whose treatment included an IDH1 peptide vaccine. The receptors shown here come from a man aged 45 to 65 with glioma. CDR3s include the opening cysteine and the closing phenylalanine or tryptophan. Fields, in order: clone size, D gene, V gene, J gene, CDR3 protein, CDR3 DNA. D genes are given only for firm matches. Clone size, where shown, is once, few, many, or a class for clones that have expanded.

>-|-|TRBV7-9|TRBJ2-2
CASSLVGGPLTGELFF
TGTGCCAGCAGCTTAGTCGGGGGTCCCCTCACCGGGGAGCTGTTTTTT
>-|-|TRBV19|TRBJ1-2
CASSILAGYGYTF
TGTGCCAGTAGTATTCTGGCAGGCTATGGCTACACCTTC
>-|TRBD1|TRBV9|TRBJ1-1
CASSATPRRGERAFF
TGTGCCAGCAGCGCGACCCCCCGCAGGGGGGAAAGGGCTTTCTTT
>-|TRBD2|TRBV27|TRBJ2-1
CASSLSLAGSYNEQFF
TGTGCCAGCAGTTTATCTCTAGCGGGATCCTACAATGAGCAGTTCTTC
>-|TRBD1|TRBV4-3|TRBJ2-7
CASSQERGGGQGLDEQYF
TGCGCCAGCAGCCAAGAACGAGGGGGGGGACAGGGGCTCGACGAGCAGTACTTC
>-|-|TRBV6-1|TRBJ1-5
CASSQENINQPQHF
TGTGCCAGCAGCCAGGAGAATATTAATCAGCCCCAGCATTTT
>-|-|TRBV19|TRBJ2-2
CASRRDGELFF
TGTGCCAGTAGAAGGGATGGGGAGCTGTTTTTT
>once|TRBD2|TRBV15|TRBJ2-5
CATSRDRGGQETQYF
TGTGCCACCAGCAGAGATCGGGGGGGCCAAGAGACCCAGTACTTC
>-|TRBD1|TRBV28|TRBJ1-1
CASSSGTGLGGTEAFF
TGTGCCAGCAGTTCCGGGACAGGGTTGGGAGGCACTGAAGCTTTCTTT
>-|-|TRBV6-4|TRBJ2-1
CASSPRGTYNEQFF
TGTGCCAGCTCCCCGAGGGGGACCTACAATGAGCAGTTCTTC
>-|-|TRBV2|TRBJ2-7
CASREGVYEQYF
TGTGCCAGCAGGGAGGGGGTTTACGAGCAGTACTTC
>-|-|TRBV6-1|TRBJ1-5
CASSEGEAQPQHF
TGTGCCAGCAGTGAAGGTGAAGCCCAGCCCCAGCATTTT
>-|-|TRBV2|TRBJ1-5
CASSGHNQPQHF
TGTGCCAGCAGTGGACACAATCAGCCCCAGCATTTT
>-|TRBD1|TRBV4-2|TRBJ1-2
CASSQFDQGAGYTF
TGTGCCAGCAGCCAATTTGATCAGGGGGCTGGCTACACCTTC
>-|-|TRBV19|TRBJ2-2
CASSIGGAGTGELFF
TGTGCCAGTAGTATAGGAGGGGCCGGCACCGGGGAGCTGTTTTTT
>-|-|TRBV19|TRBJ1-1
CASTRQDLSNTEAFF
TGTGCCAGTACCCGACAGGACCTCTCGAACACTGAAGCTTTCTTT
>-|TRBD2|TRBV7-9|TRBJ2-3
CASGLAGADTQYF
TGTGCCAGCGGACTAGCGGGAGCAGATACGCAGTATTTT
>-|TRBD1|TRBV27|TRBJ1-6
CASRPIGTGVSPLHF
TGTGCCAGCAGGCCTATCGGGACAGGAGTTTCACCCCTCCACTTT
>-|TRBD1|TRBV7-9|TRBJ1-6
CASSSGTGLNSPLHF
TGTGCCAGCAGCTCCGGGACAGGGTTAAATTCACCCCTCCACTTT
>few|TRBD1|TRBV9|TRBJ1-1
CASSLGGQGFTEAFF
TGTGCCAGCAGTCTGGGGGGACAGGGCTTTACTGAAGCTTTCTTT
>-|-|TRBV7-9|TRBJ2-7
CASSSSLHEQYF
TGTGCCAGCAGCTCCTCTCTCCACGAGCAGTACTTC
>-|-|TRBV27|TRBJ1-4
CASKFGGPNEKLFF
TGTGCCAGCAAATTTGGGGGGCCTAATGAAAAACTGTTTTTT
>-|-|TRBV5-6|TRBJ1-2
CASSLQALSYTF
TGTGCCAGCAGCTTACAGGCCCTAAGCTACACCTTC
>-|TRBD2|TRBV11-3|TRBJ2-2
CASSLLAGSTGELFF
TGTGCCAGCAGCTTACTAGCGGGAAGCACCGGGGAGCTGTTTTTT
>few|TRBD2|TRBV5-1|TRBJ2-6
CASSRLQGTSGRSGANVLTF
TGCGCCAGCAGTCGTTTACAGGGGACTAGCGGGAGGTCTGGGGCCAACGTCCTGACTTTC
>-|-|TRBV2|TRBJ1-6
CASRIRYYNSPLHF
TGTGCCAGCAGGATACGATACTATAATTCACCCCTCCACTTT
>-|TRBD2|TRBV7-2|TRBJ2-5
CASSLVLAGQETQYF
TGTGCCAGCAGCTTAGTCCTAGCGGGACAAGAGACCCAGTACTTC
>-|-|TRBV29-1|TRBJ2-1
CSVEGQLRYNEQFF
TGCAGCGTGGAAGGACAGTTACGCTACAATGAGCAGTTCTTC
>-|-|TRBV6-6|TRBJ1-2
CASSYNDGYTF
TGTGCCAGCAGTTACAACGATGGCTACACCTTC
>once|-|TRBV5-1|TRBJ2-7
CASTGGLLGEEQYF
TGCGCCAGTACCGGAGGTCTCCTAGGGGAGGAGCAGTACTTC
>once|-|TRBV19|TRBJ2-7
CASSGNRDFSYEQYF
TGTGCCAGTAGTGGTAACCGGGACTTCTCCTACGAGCAGTACTTC
>-|-|TRBV7-9|TRBJ2-1
CASSNRGGGLYNEQFF
TGTGCCAGCAGCAATAGGGGGGGAGGGCTCTACAATGAGCAGTTCTTC
>few|-|TRBV2|TRBJ2-7
CASSLQGGEQYF
TGTGCCAGCAGTCTTCAGGGTGGCGAGCAGTACTTC
>-|TRBD2|TRBV6-1|TRBJ2-5
CASSPYREGRETQYF
TGTGCCAGCAGTCCGTACCGGGAGGGTCGGGAGACCCAGTACTTC
>-|-|TRBV7-2|TRBJ2-2
CASSPLGPGELFF
TGTGCCAGCAGCCCGCTCGGTCCCGGGGAGCTGTTTTTT
>-|-|TRBV7-8|TRBJ1-4
CASSFTDLTNEKLFF
TGTGCCAGCAGCTTTACGGATTTAACTAATGAAAAACTGTTTTTT
>-|TRBD1|TRBV5-1|TRBJ1-3
CASSLGQGTGNTIYF
TGCGCCAGCAGCTTGGGACAGGGAACTGGAAACACCATATATTTT
>few|-|TRBV28|TRBJ1-3
CASSPGRSSGNTIYF
TGTGCCAGCAGTCCGGGACGGAGCTCTGGAAACACCATATATTTT
>-|TRBD1|TRBV11-2|TRBJ1-4
CASSAEGGAGEKLFF
TGTGCCAGCAGCGCTGAAGGGGGCGCGGGTGAAAAACTGTTTTTT
>-|TRBD1|TRBV13|TRBJ2-7
CASTGQGDYEQYF
TGTGCCAGCACAGGACAGGGCGACTACGAGCAGTACTTC
>once|TRBD1|TRBV28|TRBJ1-2
CASSSLGQEDGYTF
TGTGCCAGCAGTTCCCTTGGACAGGAAGATGGCTACACCTTC
>-|-|TRBV11-2|TRBJ2-1
CASRPPGRAVEQFF
TGTGCCAGCAGACCCCCAGGTCGAGCTGTTGAGCAGTTCTTC
>-|TRBD2|TRBV2|TRBJ2-7
CASSLTSGGYEQYF
TGTGCCAGCAGCCTGACTAGCGGCGGCTACGAGCAGTACTTC
>-|-|TRBV19|TRBJ2-1
CASSITPQTGGSYNEQFF
TGTGCCAGTAGTATCACCCCTCAGACAGGCGGGTCCTACAATGAGCAGTTCTTC
>-|-|TRBV5-4|TRBJ2-5
CASSPARSGGGETQYF
TGTGCCAGCAGTCCAGCGCGGAGTGGAGGCGGAGAGACCCAGTACTTC
>-|-|TRBV15|TRBJ2-7
CATSRGFTGMDEQYF
TGTGCCACCAGCAGAGGTTTTACAGGGATGGACGAGCAGTACTTC
>-|TRBD2|TRBV29-1|TRBJ2-3
CSVEGRGGSTDTQYF
TGCAGCGTTGAAGGTCGGGGGGGGAGCACGGATACGCAGTATTTT
>-|-|TRBV2|TRBJ2-7
CASSVRDTEQYF
TGTGCCAGCAGCGTTCGGGACACCGAGCAGTACTTC
>-|TRBD2|TRBV4-1|TRBJ2-7
CASSRERGTYEQYF
TGCGCCAGCAGCCGGGAGCGGGGTACCTACGAGCAGTACTTC
>-|TRBD1|TRBV11-2|TRBJ2-2
CASSLRQGAGELFF
TGTGCCAGCAGCTTACGGCAGGGGGCCGGGGAGCTGTTTTTT
>-|-|TRBV19|TRBJ2-1
CASSRDRSSYNEQFF
TGTGCCAGTAGTAGAGACAGAAGCTCCTACAATGAGCAGTTCTTC
>-|-|TRBV2|TRBJ2-1
CASSLVTNEQFF
TGTGCCAGCAGTCTAGTAACCAATGAGCAGTTCTTC
>once|-|TRBV5-4|TRBJ2-7
CASSSGAASYEQYF
TGTGCCAGCAGCTCAGGGGCGGCGTCCTACGAGCAGTACTTC
>few|-|TRBV5-4|TRBJ1-2
CASSAELQSNYGYTF
TGTGCCAGCAGCGCCGAATTACAGTCTAACTATGGCTACACCTTC
>-|-|TRBV6-5|TRBJ2-7
CASRAPGLYEQYF
TGTGCCAGCAGAGCCCCAGGGTTGTACGAGCAGTACTTC